A single sample is the source of the 28 T cell receptor beta chains below, sequenced in a study. TCRdb used MiXCR to reprocess the 5' RACE reads, holding one entry per CDR3 protein. The sample carries roughly 52,000 distinct CDR3 sequences, about 15% recorded once. Input material: naive CD4+ T cells sorted from blood. Subset defined: naive CD4+ T cells, CD4+CD45RA+CD25-. The receptors shown here come from a female donor with breast cancer.

Regarding this clonotype: Sequence at one end of the junction differs from germline and may be a read error. The V and J genes are TRBV9 and TRBJ2-2; 14 positions agree with TRBD2. The CDR3 runs to 18 residues. Per the germline V gene, CDR1 is SGDLS and CDR2 is YYNGEE. The CDR3 loop reads CASSTNEPGLAGVGELFF. The CDR3 nucleotides are TGTGCCAGCAGCACGAACGAACCGGGACTAGCGGGAGTCGGGGAGCTGTTTTTC.

Note on this clonotype: A much larger clone lies a single base off, so this may be a read error. This sequence joins TRBV7-2 and TRBJ1-2, with D perhaps matching TRBD1 (5 bases). Trimming shortened V by 5 bases and J by 7 bases, and 14 bases separated the two germline ends. Germline V gene data show CDR1 as SGHTA and CDR2 as FQGNSA. The CDR3 extends over 13 amino acids. CDR3 sequence: CASSRRQTGGYTF. The CDR3 nucleotides read TGTGCCAGCAGCCGCCGACAGACGGGTGGCTACACCTTC.

Notes on this clonotype: This may be a read error: a much more frequent sequence differs by one nucleotide. The chain has TRBV6-2 or TRBV6-3 and TRBJ1-1, with 10 positions matching TRBD1. The germline V gene encodes CDR1 MNHEY and CDR2 SVGEGT. The CDR3 extends over 21 amino acids. The CDR3 DNA is TGTGCCAGCAACTCAATCCGGTGGGAACGGGACAGGGGAGTATCGAACACTGAAGCTTCCTTT. Translated, it gives CASNSIRWERDRGVSNTEASF.

Concerning this clonotype: No conserved phenylalanine or tryptophan ends this CDR3, so it is likely a read error. The chain couples TRBV12-3 or TRBV12-4 to TRBJ2-3; possible D gene TRBD2, 6 bases. Trimming took 6 bases from V and 6 from J, leaving 19 bases between them. The CDR3 runs to 15 residues. Written as DNA, the CDR3 is TGTGCCAGCAGCTCCCAGGGAGGTTCCTCCGATACGCAGTATGTT. Translated: CASSSQGGSSDTQYV.

The table lists this clonotype with many counts. V usage is TRBV10-3 and J usage is TRBJ2-2, with 11 positions matching TRBD2. The length of the CDR3 is 15 residues. Germline CDR1 reads ENHRY; CDR2 reads SYGVKD. V trimming: 5 bases; J trimming: 3 bases; junction bases outside the gene matches: 2. The DNA of the CDR3 is TGTGCCATCAGTACGACTAGCGGGGACACCGGGGAGCTGTTTTTT. This encodes CAISTTSGDTGELFF.

On this clonotype itself: At one end the junction does not follow the germline gene, possibly because of a read error. The rearrangement joins TRBV5-1 to TRBJ1-1, with D unresolved. This CDR3 is built from 13 residues. The germline V gene has CDR1 SGHRS and CDR2 YFSETQ. CDR3 in amino acids: CASTLREGGEAFF. The CDR3, as DNA: TGCGCCAGCACCTTGCGGGAAGGAGGTGAAGCTTTCTTT.

In this sample, this clonotype turned up a few times. The chain employs TRBV7-6 and TRBJ1-1, with TRBD1 identical over 8 bases. Germline V gene data show CDR1 as SGHVS and CDR2 as FNYEAQ. CDR3 length: 15 residues. Trimming cost V 4 bases and J 0 bases; bases outside gene matches: 4. In nucleotides, the CDR3 is TGTGCCAGCAGCTCCCCAGGGGGCCTGAACACTGAAGCTTTCTTT. Amino acid sequence: CASSSPGGLNTEAFF.

Points on this clonotype: One junction end disagrees with the germline gene, perhaps due to a read error. This CDR3 reads CASSSLGSTDTQCF. The CDR3 DNA follows: TGTGCCAGCAGCTCGTTAGGGAGCACAGATACGCAGTGTTTT. The rearrangement uses TRBV11-2 and TRBJ2-3, with D perhaps matching TRBD2 (5 bases). This CDR3 spans 14 amino acids. The germline CDR1 and CDR2 sequences are SGHAT and FQNNGV.

The V gene is TRBV28, the J gene TRBJ1-5; TRBD1 might be the D (5 bases). Between the trimmed V and J ends, which lost 7 bases and 7 bases, there was a span of 14 bases. The CDR3 is made up of 13 amino acids. Germline CDR1 is MDHEN and CDR2 is SYDVKM. Written as DNA, the CDR3 is TGTGCCAGCATCAAACCCCAGGGCCAGCCCCAGCATTTT. Its translation: CASIKPQGQPQHF. The whole variable domain, remainder taken from reference TRBV28 and TRBJ1-5, is DVKVTQSSRYLVKRTGEKVFLECVQDMDHENMFWYRQDPGLGLRLIYFSYDVKMKEKGDIPEGYSVSREKKERFSLILESASTNQTSMYLCASIKPQGQPQHFGDGTRLSIL.

The rearrangement uses TRBV5-1 and TRBJ1-1; D gene unclear. The CDR3 runs 13 residues. V was cut by 1 base and J by 10 bases, with 14 bases left in between. Germline V gene sequence: CDR1 SGHRS, CDR2 YFSETQ. The CDR3 spells CASSLNPKTRAFF. CDR3 in DNA: TGCGCCAGCAGCTTGAATCCCAAAACCCGAGCTTTCTTT.

The chain carries TRBV11-2 and TRBJ2-1; 8 positions agree with TRBD2. CDR1 is SGHAT, CDR2 FQNNGV, per germline. V dropped 4 bases and J dropped 4; count of bases not matched to a gene: 6. The CDR3 totals 15 residues. CDR3 residues: CASSWSQRGYNEQFF. The CDR3 DNA reads TGTGCCAGCAGCTGGTCCCAGCGGGGGTACAATGAGCAGTTCTTC.

The chain is built from TRBV29-1 and TRBJ1-1, with D possibly being TRBD1 (6 bases). Germline-derived CDR1 and CDR2 are SQVTM and ANQGSEA. The CDR3 spans 11 residues. Trimming removed 7 bases at V and 4 bases at J, with 10 bases between. CDR3 nucleotide sequence: TGCAGCGCAAGAGGGGGCACTGAAGCTTTCTTT. Its translation: CSARGGTEAFF.

In its sample, this clonotype was seen a few times. The chain uses TRBV6-2 or TRBV6-3 and TRBJ1-2; TRBD1 agrees at 8 bases. V lost 5 bases and J lost 7; bases outside the gene matches: 3. The CDR3 runs 12 residues. Germline V gene data show CDR1 as MNHEY and CDR2 as SVGEGT. CDR3 residues: CASSRQGAGYTF. The CDR3 DNA sequence: TGTGCCAGCAGTCGTCAGGGGGCTGGCTACACCTTC.

The sample holds a few counts of this clonotype. The CDR3 is CASSQTGAGANVLTF. Written as DNA, the CDR3 is TGTGCCAGCAGCCAGACAGGGGCAGGGGCCAACGTCCTGACTTTC. This chain uses TRBV7-2 with TRBJ2-6, with 8 bases identical to TRBD1. The CDR3 runs to 15 residues. The J segment lost 4 bases and the V segment lost 5 bases, leaving 4 bases of the junction unmatched. Per the germline V gene, CDR1 is SGHTA and CDR2 is FQGNSA.

This clonotype was picked up a small number of times. Possible read error: a much larger clone is one base away. The rearrangement joins TRBV6-5 to TRBJ1-2, with D possibly matching TRBD1 (5 bases). The CDR3 spans 15 residues. Looked up from germline, CDR1 is MNHEY and CDR2 is SVGAGI. DNA of the CDR3: TGTGCCAGCAGTTACTCTCAGGGTCATCGTTATGGCTACTCCTTC. Its protein is CASSYSQGHRYGYSF.

In its sample, this clonotype was seen a few times. The J gene is TRBJ1-2, the V gene TRBV4-3; no clear D. Germline V CDR1 and CDR2: LGHNA, YSLEER. There are 14 residues in the CDR3. Trimming pared 0 bases from V and 4 bases from J, leaving 9 bases between. CDR3 sequence: CASSQEGRGYGYTF. The CDR3 nucleotides read TGCGCCAGCAGCCAAGAAGGGAGAGGCTATGGCTACACCTTC.

The V and J genes are TRBV5-1 and TRBJ2-7, with 8 nucleotides matching TRBD2. CDR3 length equals 15 residues. Germline loops: CDR1 SGHRS, CDR2 YFSETQ. Trimming removed 4 bases from V and 5 bases from J; junction bases left unmatched: 11. CDR3 residues: CASSTHRAGGHEQYF. In nucleotides, the CDR3 is TGCGCCAGCAGCACGCATAGGGCGGGAGGCCACGAGCAGTACTTC.

The sample holds many counts of this clonotype. The V gene is TRBV7-3, the J gene TRBJ1-1; TRBD1 is a possible D gene (6 bases). Germline values: CDR1 SGHTA, CDR2 FQGTGA. The CDR3 runs to 15 residues. Trimming stripped 1 base from V and 5 bases from J, with 14 bases between. The CDR3 here is CASSLRGGLVTEAFF. The CDR3, as DNA: TGTGCCAGCAGCTTAAGAGGGGGTTTGGTGACTGAAGCTTTCTTT.

This clonotype came up a few times. The gene calls are TRBV4-1 and TRBJ2-7; weak D call: TRBD2 (7 bases). The germline V and J ends were trimmed by 0 bases and 0 bases, with 21 bases remaining between them. CDR1 and CDR2 (germline): MGHRA, YSYEKL. The CDR3 is made up of 19 amino acids. The CDR3 here is CASSQDMGAGAWSSYEQYF. The CDR3, as DNA: TGCGCCAGCAGCCAAGATATGGGCGCGGGGGCGTGGAGCTCCTACGAGCAGTACTTC.

This clonotype was observed many times. The V call is TRBV5-1, the J call TRBJ2-2; D not resolved. In germline, CDR1 is SGHRS, CDR2 YFSETQ. Between the trimmed V and J ends, which lost 5 bases and 1 base, there was a span of 12 bases. The CDR3 totals 15 residues. CDR3 region: CASRTEDGNTGELFF. CDR3 nucleotide sequence: TGCGCCAGCAGAACAGAAGACGGGAACACCGGGGAGCTGTTTTTT.

This clonotype was found many times. The CDR3 region is CASSVEPGGSGNTIYF. The CDR3 DNA reads as TGTGCCAGCAGCGTAGAGCCAGGGGGGTCTGGAAACACCATATATTTT. This chain links TRBV9 with TRBJ1-3, with 7 bases matching TRBD1. V lost 0 bases to trimming and J lost 1 base; unmatched junction nucleotides: 4. Per the germline V gene, CDR1 is SGDLS and CDR2 is YYNGEE. This CDR3 spans 16 amino acids.

In its sample, this clonotype was seen many times. V gene TRBV6-6 combines with J gene TRBJ1-5; 10 positions match TRBD1. The germline gives CDR1 MNHNY, CDR2 SVGAGI (reference sequence). The CDR3 sequence is 14 residues long. V lost 6 bases, J lost 6 bases, and 5 bases stayed unmatched. The chain's CDR3 is CASRSGTGAQPQHF. The CDR3 DNA sequence: TGTGCCAGCAGGTCTGGGACAGGGGCTCAGCCCCAGCATTTT.

The chain recombines TRBV5-1 with TRBJ1-2; unclear D gene. With 3 bases removed from V and 0 bases from J, the gap between germline ends came to 6 bases. The CDR3 runs 13 residues. From germline, CDR1 is SGHRS and CDR2 YFSETQ. Here the CDR3 reads CASSSDPNYGYTF. The DNA for the CDR3 is TGCGCCAGCAGCTCGGACCCTAACTATGGCTACACCTTC.

Regarding this clonotype: A much larger clone is a single base away; this may be a read error. The J gene is TRBJ1-1, the V gene TRBV5-1; TRBD1 agrees at 11 bases. CDR1 is SGHRS and CDR2 is YFSETQ in the germline V gene. This CDR3 has 14 amino acids. For the CDR3, the DNA is TGCGCCGGCAGCCCCGGGACAGGGGGCACTGAAGCTTTCTTT. Amino acid sequence: CAGSPGTGGTEAFF.

This clonotype was observed at least ten times. The chain uses TRBV20-1 and TRBJ1-2; TRBD1 matches 7 bases. CDR3 size: 12 residues. V was pared by 6 bases and J by 2 bases, with 3 bases of the junction left unmatched. Looked up from germline, CDR1 is DFQATT and CDR2 is SNEGSKA (reference sequence). The CDR3 loop is CSAPQGNYGYTF. The CDR3 DNA reads TGCAGTGCCCCACAGGGGAACTATGGCTACACCTTC.

This clonotype occurred many times. The chain links TRBV7-2 to TRBJ2-6; D ambiguous. Germline values: CDR1 SGHTA, CDR2 FQGNSA. CDR3 length: 16 amino acids. Trimming left V 1 base short and J 1 base short, with 8 bases between. This CDR3 is CASSLGWGSGANVLTF. The CDR3 DNA sequence: TGTGCCAGCAGCTTAGGTTGGGGATCTGGGGCCAACGTCCTGACTTTC.

This chain uses TRBV24-1 with TRBJ2-5; 8 positions agree with TRBD1. Losses at the gene ends were 7 bases for V and 5 bases for J; bases not matched to a gene: 8. The CDR3 length is 14 residues. Germline CDR1 and CDR2: KGHDR and SFDVKD. The CDR3 here is CATSPSDREETQYF. The CDR3 DNA is TGTGCCACCAGCCCCTCGGACAGGGAGGAGACCCAGTACTTC.

This clonotype appeared once. V gene TRBV21-1 combines with J gene TRBJ2-5; TRBD2, the D gene given by the table, was not confirmed from the DNA. TRBV21-1 constitutes a pseudogene. The CDR3 runs to 15 residues. DNA of the CDR3: TGTGCCAGCAGTATCGACTGTGAGCGGCAGGAGACCCAGTACTTC. Its translation: CASSIDCERQETQYF.